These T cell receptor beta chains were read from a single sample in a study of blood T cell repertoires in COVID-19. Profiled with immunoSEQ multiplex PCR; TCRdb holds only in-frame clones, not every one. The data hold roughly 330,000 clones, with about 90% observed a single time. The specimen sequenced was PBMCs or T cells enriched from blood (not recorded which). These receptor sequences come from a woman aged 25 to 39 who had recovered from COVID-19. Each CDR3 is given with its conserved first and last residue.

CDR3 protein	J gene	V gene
CASSQVGGVGEKLFF	TRBJ1-4	TRBV4-2
CASSFGQSGNTIYF	TRBJ1-3	TRBV5-1
CASSAGTGVGNTIYF	TRBJ1-3	TRBV2
CASSQVWPVRGGPDTQYF	TRBJ2-3	TRBV3-1/TRBV3-2
CATSREGGRADGYTF	TRBJ1-2	TRBV15
CASSYSIGNYGYTF	TRBJ1-2	TRBV6-5
CASSPRGGLDGYTF	TRBJ1-2	TRBV7-9
CASSIVGSSYEQYF	TRBJ2-7	TRBV19
CASSPYGGYYNEQFF	TRBJ2-1	TRBV6-6
CASSLSVGPSSYNSPLHF	TRBJ1-6	TRBV27
CASSQQGSGQPQHF	TRBJ1-5	TRBV6-5
CASSPAGDRSNQPQHF	TRBJ1-5	TRBV18
CASSPAGPPPYEQYF	TRBJ2-7	TRBV13